This T cell receptor beta chain was documented in a study of shared clonotypes between healthy human individuals. Profiled with immunoSEQ multiplex PCR; TCRdb holds only in-frame clones, not every one. In the table there are around 2,100,000 clones, just under 95% of which are singletons. CD8 cells regarded as naive lacked CD45RO, were positively chosen for CCR7, and omitted terminally differentiated effector memory CD45RA+ cells. Germline V gives CDR1 SGHRS, CDR2 YFSETQ. With V trimmed by 0 bases and J by 6 bases, 9 bases remained unmatched. This CDR3 is 15 amino acids long. The chain carries TRBV5-1 and TRBJ2-7, with TRBD1 matching over 7 bases. This TCR was sampled from a man between 18 and 35 years old in good health. The sample consisted of naive CD8+ T cells sorted from blood. CDR3 DNA sequence: TGCGCCAGCAGCTTGGAGGCAGGGGGTTCCGCCGAGCAGTACTTC. Translating gives CASSLEAGGSAEQYF.